This TCR beta chain is from a study of T cells in Graves' hyperthyroidism and ophthalmopathy (dated by TCRdb to about 2019). Describing the broader study: Peripheral blood was sampled at the time of initial diagnosis, prior to any treatment. A discovery cohort of fewer than 110 patients, roughly 43 with Graves' ophthalmopathy and 57 with stable Graves' hyperthyroidism, was used to find distinguishing TCR V-J signatures. Whether ophthalmopathy could be predicted prospectively was tested in an independent validation cohort made up of 18 to 20 hyperthyroidism patients plus 17 patients who later progressed to ophthalmopathy. The 95 to 100 discovery patients were randomly divided into training and test sets at a 7:3 ratio. In addition, the study compared T-cell repertoires in thyroid tissue and in blood from over 5 Graves' hyperthyroidism patients. After sampling, hyperthyroidism patients received methimazole starting at 30 mg daily, and ophthalmopathy patients received high-dose intravenous methylprednisolone. The paper describes TCR Vbeta CDR3 sequencing of 135 peripheral blood samples, made up of 43 ophthalmopathy patients, 70 to 75 hyperthyroidism patients and 17 progressor patients.

General study outcomes and caveats: Blood samples also contained most of the expanded thyroid clonotypes (frequency above 0.001), which suggests that blood repertoires may reflect thyroid immune responses. In cross-validation, a model built on a 13 V-J signature told ophthalmopathy apart from stable hyperthyroidism with 85% to 90% sensitivity and approximately 81% specificity, and in testing the same model reached 80%/75%. In validation, progression to ophthalmopathy was predicted by the model with approximately 67% sensitivity and roughly 76% specificity, a median of roughly 6.4 months before onset. No statistical method was used to set the sample size in advance, and investigators knew the group allocation.

Amplification of TCR beta CDR3 regions was carried out from RNA transcripts. A first-round RT-PCR of the TCR CDR3 used the HTBI primer set with the Qiagen OneStep RT-PCR kit. A second multiplex PCR round built the libraries, followed by size selection and purification. Paired-end sequencing of the libraries was performed with 100 bp reads on an Illumina HiSeq2000. In the authors' own workflow: SOAPnuke was used to process the raw data, throwing out any read that contained adapters or uncalled bases, had a mean Phred below 15, or lacked an exact constant-primer or identifier match. High-quality paired reads were merged using COPE v1.2.5, and each unique nucleotide sequence was defined as a clonotype. MiTCR v1.1 was used to align the clonotypes against IMGT TRBV, TRBD and TRBJ reference segments. The analysis was restricted to V-J combinations with a frequency above 0.0001, which together covered just over 98% of the repertoires. The TCS score was defined as F50 (clonal expansion) divided by E x V (chaos), with BLOSUM62-based TCRdist calculated between CDR3 peptides within each V-J. Welch's t-statistics and random forest reduced 500 to 550 V-J features to roughly 13, which were used in a naive Bayes classifier (R e1071). The public reads were quality trimmed at Q25 with fastp and then assembled into clones with MiXCR by TCRdb, keeping productive beta chains. Rows with one shared CDR3 protein collapse into an entry with the most common genes and DNA. The V and J calls reflect TCRdb's pipeline rather than the authors' work. The sample table holds some 510,000 distinct CDR3 sequences, of which more than 20% were seen once. About a quarter of the sample lies in the top ten.

Trimming removed 5 bases from V and 4 bases from J, leaving 12 bases between the germline ends. From its cysteine to its phenylalanine, the CDR3 spans 13 amino acids. Of the read, only the CDR3 DNA is kept; its 39 bases are in frame from base 1. Reading the germline V gene gives CDR1 SGHRS and CDR2 YFSETQ. Stable Graves' hyperthyroidism was defined as the absence of progression to ophthalmopathy over 18 months of follow-up. Hyperthyroidism patients were aged 18 to 65 years and newly diagnosed, with disease duration of less than 2 months. Patients with uncontrolled infections, other autoimmune diseases, pregnancy or lactation were excluded. Clinical symptoms, serum thyroxine and TRAb, thyroid ultrasound, and orbital computed tomography formed the basis for the diagnoses. PBMCs were separated from about 10 ml of fresh peripheral blood using Ficoll-Paque density gradient centrifugation. Total RNA was extracted with Trizol reagent, and quality was checked on an Agilent 2100 Bioanalyzer.

The table lists this clonotype with a few counts. The antigen it recognizes is unknown. No clone much larger than this one lies a single base away; base qualities are absent. Sequenced input: blood. In this chain, TRBV5-1 is recombined with TRBJ1-1, and TRBD1 may be the D gene, going by 5 matching bases. The clonotype comes from a man between 18 and 35 years old with Graves' hyperthyroidism. The nucleotides are TGCGCCAGCAGGCCCATGGGGGGCACTGAAGCTTTCTTT. Its product reads: CASRPMGGTEAFF. With all but the CDR3 taken from the reference TRBV5-1 and TRBJ1-1 genes, the full variable domain is: KAGVTQTPRYLIKTRGQQVTLSCSPISGHRSVSWYQQTPGQGLQFLFEYFSETQRNKGNFPGRFSGRQFSNSRSEMNVSTLELGDSALYLCASRPMGGTEAFFGQGTRLTVV.